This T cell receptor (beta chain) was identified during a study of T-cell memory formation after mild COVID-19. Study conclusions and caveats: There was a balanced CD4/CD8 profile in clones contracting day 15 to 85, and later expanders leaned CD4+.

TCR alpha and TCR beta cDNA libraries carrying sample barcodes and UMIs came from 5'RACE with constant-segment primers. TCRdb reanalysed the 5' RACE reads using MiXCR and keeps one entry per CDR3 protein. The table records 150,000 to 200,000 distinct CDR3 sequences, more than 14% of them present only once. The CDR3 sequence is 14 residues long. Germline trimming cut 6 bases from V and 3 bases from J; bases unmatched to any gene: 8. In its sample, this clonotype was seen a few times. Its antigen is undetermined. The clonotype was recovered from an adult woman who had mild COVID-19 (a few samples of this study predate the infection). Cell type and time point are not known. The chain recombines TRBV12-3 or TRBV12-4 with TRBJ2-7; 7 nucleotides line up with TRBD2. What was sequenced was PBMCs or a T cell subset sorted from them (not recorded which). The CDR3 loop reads CASSATGGLYEQYF. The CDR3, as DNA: TGTGCCAGCAGCGCGACGGGAGGTCTCTACGAGCAGTACTTC.